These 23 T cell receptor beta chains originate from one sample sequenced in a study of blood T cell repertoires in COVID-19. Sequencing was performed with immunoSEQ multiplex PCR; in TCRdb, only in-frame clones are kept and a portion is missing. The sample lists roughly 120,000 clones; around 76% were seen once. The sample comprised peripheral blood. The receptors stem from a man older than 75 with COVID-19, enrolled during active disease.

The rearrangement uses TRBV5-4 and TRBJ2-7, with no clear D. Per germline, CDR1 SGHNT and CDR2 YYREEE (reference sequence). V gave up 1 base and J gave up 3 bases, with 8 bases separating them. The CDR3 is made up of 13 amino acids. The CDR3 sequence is CASSLNSLYEQYF. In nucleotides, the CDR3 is TGTGCCAGCAGCTTGAACAGCCTCTACGAGCAGTACTTC.

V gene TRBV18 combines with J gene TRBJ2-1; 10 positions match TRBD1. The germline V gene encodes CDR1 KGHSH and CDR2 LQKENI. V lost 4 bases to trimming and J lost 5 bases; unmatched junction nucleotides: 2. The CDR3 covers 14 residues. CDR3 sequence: CASSRQGADNEQFF. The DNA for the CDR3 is TGTGCCAGCTCACGACAGGGGGCAGACAATGAGCAGTTCTTC.

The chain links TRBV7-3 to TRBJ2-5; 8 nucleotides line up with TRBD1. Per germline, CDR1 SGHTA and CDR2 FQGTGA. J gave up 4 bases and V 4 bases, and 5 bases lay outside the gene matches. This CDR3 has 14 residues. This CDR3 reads CASSYQGARETQYF. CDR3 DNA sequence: TGTGCCAGCAGCTATCAGGGGGCTAGAGAGACCCAGTACTTC.

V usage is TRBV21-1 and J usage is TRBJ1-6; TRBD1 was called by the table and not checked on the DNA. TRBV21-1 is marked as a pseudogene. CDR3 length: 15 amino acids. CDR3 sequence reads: CASPAWGQDNSPLHF. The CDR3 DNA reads TGTGCCAGCCCCGCCTGGGGACAGGATAATTCACCCCTCCACTTT.

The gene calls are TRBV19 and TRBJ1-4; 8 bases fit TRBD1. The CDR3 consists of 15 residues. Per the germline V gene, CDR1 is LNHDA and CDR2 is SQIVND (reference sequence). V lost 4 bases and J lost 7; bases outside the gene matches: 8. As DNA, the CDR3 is TGTGCCAGTAGTACCTCAGGGGGCCTGGTTGAAAAACTGTTTTTT. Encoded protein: CASSTSGGLVEKLFF.

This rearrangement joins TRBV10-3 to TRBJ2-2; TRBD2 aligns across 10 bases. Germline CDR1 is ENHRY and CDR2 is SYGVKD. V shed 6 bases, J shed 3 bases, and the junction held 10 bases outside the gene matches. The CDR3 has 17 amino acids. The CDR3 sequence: CAIREDSSGRYTGELFF. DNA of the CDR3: TGTGCCATCAGAGAGGATTCTAGCGGGAGATACACCGGGGAGCTGTTTTTT.

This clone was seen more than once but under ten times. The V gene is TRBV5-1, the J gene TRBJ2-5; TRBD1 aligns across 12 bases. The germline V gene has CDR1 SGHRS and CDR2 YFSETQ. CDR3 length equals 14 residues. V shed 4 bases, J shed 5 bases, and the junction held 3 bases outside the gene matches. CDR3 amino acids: CASSLGTGGETQYF. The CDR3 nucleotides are TGCGCCAGCAGCCTCGGGACAGGGGGCGAGACCCAGTACTTC. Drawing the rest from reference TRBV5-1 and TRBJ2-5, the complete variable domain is KAGVTQTPRYLIKTRGQQVTLSCSPISGHRSVSWYQQTPGQGLQFLFEYFSETQRNKGNFPGRFSGRQFSNSRSEMNVSTLELGDSALYLCASSLGTGGETQYFGPGTRLLVL.

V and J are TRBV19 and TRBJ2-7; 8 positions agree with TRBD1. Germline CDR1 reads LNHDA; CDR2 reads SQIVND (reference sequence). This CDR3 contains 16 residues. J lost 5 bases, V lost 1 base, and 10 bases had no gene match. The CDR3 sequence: CASSIVRAGGRNEQYF. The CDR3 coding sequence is TGTGCCAGTAGTATAGTGAGGGCAGGGGGCCGGAACGAGCAGTACTTC.

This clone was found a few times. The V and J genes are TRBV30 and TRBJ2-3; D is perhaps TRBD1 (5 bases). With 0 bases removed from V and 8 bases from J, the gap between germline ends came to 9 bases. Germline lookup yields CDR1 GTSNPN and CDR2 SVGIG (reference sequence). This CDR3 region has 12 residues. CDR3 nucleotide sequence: TGTGCCTGGAGTGTACCTCAGGGTACGCAGTATTTT. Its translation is CAWSVPQGTQYF.

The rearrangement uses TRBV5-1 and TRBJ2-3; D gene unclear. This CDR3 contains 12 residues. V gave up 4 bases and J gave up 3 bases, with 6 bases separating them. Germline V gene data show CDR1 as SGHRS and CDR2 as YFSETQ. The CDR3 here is CASSQETDTQYF. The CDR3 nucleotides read TGCGCCAGCAGCCAAGAGACAGATACGCAGTATTTT.

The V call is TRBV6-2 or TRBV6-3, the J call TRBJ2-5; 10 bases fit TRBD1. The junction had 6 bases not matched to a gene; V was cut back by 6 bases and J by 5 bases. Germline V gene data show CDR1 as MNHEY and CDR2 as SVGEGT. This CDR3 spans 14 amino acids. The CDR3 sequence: CASSAGTGVETQYF. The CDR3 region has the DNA TGTGCCAGCAGCGCCGGGACAGGGGTCGAGACCCAGTACTTC.

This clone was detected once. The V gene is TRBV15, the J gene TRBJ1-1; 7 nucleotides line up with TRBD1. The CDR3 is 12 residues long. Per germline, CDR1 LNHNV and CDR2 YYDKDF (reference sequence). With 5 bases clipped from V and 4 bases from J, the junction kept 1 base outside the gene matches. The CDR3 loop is CATSPGGTEAFF. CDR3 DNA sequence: TGTGCCACCAGCCCAGGGGGCACTGAAGCTTTCTTT.

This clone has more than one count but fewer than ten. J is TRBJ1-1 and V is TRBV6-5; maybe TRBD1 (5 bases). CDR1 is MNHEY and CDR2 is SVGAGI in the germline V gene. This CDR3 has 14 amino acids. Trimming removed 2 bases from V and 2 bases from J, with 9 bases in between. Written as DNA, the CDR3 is TGTGCCAGCAGTTACCAGGGTGGCAACACTGAAGCTTTCTTT. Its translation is CASSYQGGNTEAFF.

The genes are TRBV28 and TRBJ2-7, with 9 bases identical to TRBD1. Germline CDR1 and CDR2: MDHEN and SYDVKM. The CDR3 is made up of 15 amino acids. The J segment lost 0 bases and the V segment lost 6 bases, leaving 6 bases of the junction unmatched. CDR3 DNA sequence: TGTGCCAGCAGCCCTCGGGACAGGGACTCCTACGAGCAGTACTTC. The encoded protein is CASSPRDRDSYEQYF.

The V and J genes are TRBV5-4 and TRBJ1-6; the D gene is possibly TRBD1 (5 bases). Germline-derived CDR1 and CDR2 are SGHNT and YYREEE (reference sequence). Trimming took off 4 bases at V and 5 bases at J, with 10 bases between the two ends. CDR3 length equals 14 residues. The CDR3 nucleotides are TGTGCCAGCAGCAACGACAGAGATAATTCACCCCTCCACTTT. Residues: CASSNDRDNSPLHF.

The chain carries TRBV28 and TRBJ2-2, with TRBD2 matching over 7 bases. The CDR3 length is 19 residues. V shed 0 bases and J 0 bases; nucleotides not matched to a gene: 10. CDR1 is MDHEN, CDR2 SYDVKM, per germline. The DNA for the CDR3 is TGTGCCAGCAGTTTATGGCAGGGAGGGACCTACGCGAACACCGGGGAGCTGTTTTTT. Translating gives CASSLWQGGTYANTGELFF.

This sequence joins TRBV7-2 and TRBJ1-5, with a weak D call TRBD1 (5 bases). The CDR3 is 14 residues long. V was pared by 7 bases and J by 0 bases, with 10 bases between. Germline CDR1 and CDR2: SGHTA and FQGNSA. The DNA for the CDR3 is TGTGCCAGCATGGCGGACATTAGCAATCAGCCCCAGCATTTT. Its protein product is CASMADISNQPQHF.

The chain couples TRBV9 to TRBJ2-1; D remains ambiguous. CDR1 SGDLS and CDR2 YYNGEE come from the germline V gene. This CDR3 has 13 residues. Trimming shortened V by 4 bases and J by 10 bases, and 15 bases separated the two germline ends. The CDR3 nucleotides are TGTGCCAGCAGCTCTCGAGGCGGAAGAGAGCAGTTCTTC. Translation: CASSSRGGREQFF.

The CDR3 nucleotides read TGTGCCAGCAGCTTCGGGGACTTAGGCGCTGAAGCTTTCTTT. This sequence encodes CASSFGDLGAEAFF. The rearrangement uses TRBV5-4 and TRBJ1-1; maybe TRBD1 (5 bases). The CDR3 totals 14 residues. In germline, CDR1 is SGHNT, CDR2 YYREEE (reference sequence). V was pared by 2 bases and J by 6 bases, with 14 bases between.

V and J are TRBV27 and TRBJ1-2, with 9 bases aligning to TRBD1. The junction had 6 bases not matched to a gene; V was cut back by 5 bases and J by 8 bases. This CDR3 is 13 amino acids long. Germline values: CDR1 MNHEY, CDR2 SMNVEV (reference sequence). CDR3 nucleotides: TGTGCCAGCAGTCACACAGGGGGCGAAGGCTACACCTTC. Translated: CASSHTGGEGYTF.

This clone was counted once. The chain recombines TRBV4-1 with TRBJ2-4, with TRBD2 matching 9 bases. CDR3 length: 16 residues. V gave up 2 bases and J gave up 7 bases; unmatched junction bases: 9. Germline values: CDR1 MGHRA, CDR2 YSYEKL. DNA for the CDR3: TGCGCCAGCAGCCAAATCGTGAGCGGGAGGAGGAACATTCAGTACTTC. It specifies CASSQIVSGRRNIQYF.

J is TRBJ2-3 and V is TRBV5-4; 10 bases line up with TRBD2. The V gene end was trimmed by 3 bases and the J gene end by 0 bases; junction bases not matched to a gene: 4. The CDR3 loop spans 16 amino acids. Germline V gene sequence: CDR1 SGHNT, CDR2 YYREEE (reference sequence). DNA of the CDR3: TGTGCCAGCAGCTCTCGGACTAGCGGTAGCACAGATACGCAGTATTTT. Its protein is CASSSRTSGSTDTQYF.

The CDR3 region is CASSLYRGLMTEAFF. CDR3 coding DNA: TGTGCCAGCAGCTTATACAGGGGGCTAATGACTGAAGCTTTCTTT. The chain joins TRBV5-4 to TRBJ1-1; 9 bases match TRBD1. Germline V gene data show CDR1 as SGHNT and CDR2 as YYREEE (reference sequence). This CDR3 spans 15 amino acids. Trimming took 2 bases from V and 5 from J; bases not matched to a gene: 7.